The source of this T cell receptor (beta chain) is a study of PD-L1 blockade in urothelial cancer. Per germline, CDR1 MDHEN and CDR2 SYDVKM. The CDR3 loop spans 15 amino acids. V shed 6 bases and J 7 bases; nucleotides not matched to a gene: 9. Profiled with immunoSEQ multiplex PCR; TCRdb holds only in-frame clones, not every one. The sample contains some 40,000 clones, over 80% of which appear only once. Time point of the sample: pretreatment peripheral blood. The chain combines TRBV28 with TRBJ1-4, with 9 bases fitting TRBD1. The source of this sequence is a man aged 80 or over with urothelial cancer. The source was PBMCs, collected around atezolizumab (anti-PD-L1) treatment. In DNA form, the CDR3 reads TGTGCCAGCAGCCGGGGACAGGGTGTATCTGAAAAACTGTTTTTT. Amino acid sequence: CASSRGQGVSEKLFF.